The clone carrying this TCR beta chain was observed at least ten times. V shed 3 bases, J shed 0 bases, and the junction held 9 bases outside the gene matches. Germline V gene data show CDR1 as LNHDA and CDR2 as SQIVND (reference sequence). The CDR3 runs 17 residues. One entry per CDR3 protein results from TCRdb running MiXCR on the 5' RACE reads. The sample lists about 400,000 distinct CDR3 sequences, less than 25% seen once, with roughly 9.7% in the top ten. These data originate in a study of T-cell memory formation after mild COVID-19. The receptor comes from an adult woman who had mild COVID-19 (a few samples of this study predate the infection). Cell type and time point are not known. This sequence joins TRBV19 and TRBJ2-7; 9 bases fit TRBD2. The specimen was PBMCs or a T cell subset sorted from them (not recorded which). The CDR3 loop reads CASSITLSGRSSYEQYF. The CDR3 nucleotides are TGTGCCAGTAGTATCACCTTAAGCGGGAGGAGCTCCTACGAGCAGTACTTC.